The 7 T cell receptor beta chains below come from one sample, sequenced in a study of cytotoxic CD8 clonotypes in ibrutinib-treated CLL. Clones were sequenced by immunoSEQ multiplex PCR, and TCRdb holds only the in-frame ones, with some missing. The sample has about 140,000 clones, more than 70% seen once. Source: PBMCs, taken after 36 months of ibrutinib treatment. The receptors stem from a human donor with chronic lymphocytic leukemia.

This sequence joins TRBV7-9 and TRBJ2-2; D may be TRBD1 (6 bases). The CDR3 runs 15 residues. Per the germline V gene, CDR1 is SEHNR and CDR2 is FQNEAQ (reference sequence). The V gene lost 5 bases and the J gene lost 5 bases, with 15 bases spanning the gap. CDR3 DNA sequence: TGTGCCAGCAGCACCAGGGACATGACGACCGGGGAGCTGTTTTTT. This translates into CASSTRDMTTGELFF.

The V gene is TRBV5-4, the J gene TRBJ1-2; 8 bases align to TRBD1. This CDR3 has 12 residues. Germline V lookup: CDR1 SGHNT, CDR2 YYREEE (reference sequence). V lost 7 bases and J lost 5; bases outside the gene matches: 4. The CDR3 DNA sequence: TGTGCCAGCTCGGACAGGGATTATGGCTACACCTTC. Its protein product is CASSDRDYGYTF.

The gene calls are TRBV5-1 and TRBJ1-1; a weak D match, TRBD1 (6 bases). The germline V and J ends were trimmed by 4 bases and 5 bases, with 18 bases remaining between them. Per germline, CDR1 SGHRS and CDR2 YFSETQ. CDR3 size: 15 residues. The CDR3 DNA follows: TGCGCCAGCAGCACCAAACAGTCAACAGGGACTGAAGCTTTCTTT. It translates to CASSTKQSTGTEAFF.

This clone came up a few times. In DNA form, the CDR3 reads TGTGCCAGCAGCCCAGGATGGACCGCGGGGAGGAATGAGCAGTTCTTC. This encodes CASSPGWTAGRNEQFF. This chain uses TRBV7-3 with TRBJ2-1, with D possibly matching TRBD2 (6 bases). The V and J ends lost 5 bases and 7 bases respectively, with 21 bases between them. Germline V gene sequence: CDR1 SGHTA, CDR2 FQGTGA. The CDR3 is 16 residues long.

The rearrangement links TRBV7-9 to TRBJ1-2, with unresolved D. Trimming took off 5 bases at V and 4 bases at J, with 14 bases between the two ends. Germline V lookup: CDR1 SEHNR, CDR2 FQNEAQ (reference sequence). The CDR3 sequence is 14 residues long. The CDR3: CASSPGAPFYGYTF. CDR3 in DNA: TGTGCCAGCAGCCCCGGAGCTCCCTTCTATGGCTACACCTTC.

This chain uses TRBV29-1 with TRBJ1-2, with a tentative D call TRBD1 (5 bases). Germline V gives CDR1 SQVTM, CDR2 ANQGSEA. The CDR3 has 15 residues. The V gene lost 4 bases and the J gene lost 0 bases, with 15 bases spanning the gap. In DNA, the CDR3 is TGCAGCGTTGCGGTCAGGGTGTCGACTAACTATGGCTACACCTTC. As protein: CSVAVRVSTNYGYTF.

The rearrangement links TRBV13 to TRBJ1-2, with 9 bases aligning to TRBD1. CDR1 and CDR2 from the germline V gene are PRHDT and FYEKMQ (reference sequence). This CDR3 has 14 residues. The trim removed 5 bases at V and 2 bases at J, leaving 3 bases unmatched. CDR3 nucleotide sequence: TGTGCCAGCAGCCGGGGACAGGGAAACTATGGCTACACCTTC. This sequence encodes CASSRGQGNYGYTF.